The 20 T cell receptor beta chains below all came from one sample that was sequenced in a study of blood T cell repertoires in COVID-19. Here immunoSEQ multiplex PCR was the method, and the copy in TCRdb shows in-frame clones only, minus some. The sample shows more than 95,000 clones, just under 80% of them seen only once. Sequencing was carried out using peripheral blood. The source of these receptors is a human donor in a cohort sampled during active COVID-19.

The V and J genes are TRBV5-1 and TRBJ2-1; 8 nucleotides line up with TRBD2. The CDR3 is 13 residues long. The V gene's germline CDR1 is SGHRS and CDR2 YFSETQ. Losses at the gene ends were 2 bases for V and 8 bases for J; bases not matched to a gene: 3. The CDR3 sequence is CASSLGLADEQFF. As DNA, the CDR3 is TGCGCCAGCAGCTTAGGACTAGCCGATGAGCAGTTCTTC.

The rearrangement joins TRBV5-3 to TRBJ2-5; 8 nucleotides match TRBD2. TRBV5-3 is classed as an ORF, of uncertain function. The CDR3 runs 15 residues. With 3 bases clipped from V and 1 base from J, the junction kept 5 bases outside the gene matches. This CDR3 is CARSSPGGAQETQYF. CDR3 DNA sequence: TGTGCCAGAAGCTCCCCGGGAGGGGCCCAAGAGACCCAGTACTTC.

V usage is TRBV19 and J usage is TRBJ2-7; 11 bases agree with TRBD2. The CDR3 has 14 residues. In germline, CDR1 is LNHDA, CDR2 SQIVND (reference sequence). The trim removed 5 bases at V and 4 bases at J, leaving 4 bases unmatched. The CDR3 loop reads CASSLTSGSYEQYF. DNA for the CDR3: TGTGCCAGTAGTCTTACTAGCGGGAGTTACGAGCAGTACTTC.

This chain joins TRBV2 and TRBJ1-6; 11 nucleotides match TRBD1. The trim removed 6 bases at V and 15 bases at J, leaving 13 bases unmatched. This CDR3 comprises 15 residues. The germline gives CDR1 SNHLY, CDR2 FYNNEI. CDR3 protein: CASRASPGTGGVLHF. The DNA for the CDR3 is TGTGCCAGCAGAGCTAGTCCCGGGACAGGGGGGGTCCTCCACTTT.

This clone turned up a few times. The chain has TRBV10-3 and TRBJ1-2; D gene uncertain. The CDR3 contains 11 residues. Germline CDR1 reads ENHRY; CDR2 reads SYGVKD. The V end was cut by 3 bases, the J end by 12 bases, with 11 bases between. The CDR3 is CAISDLESDTF. The CDR3 DNA sequence: TGTGCCATCAGTGATCTAGAGTCAGACACCTTC.

This chain joins TRBV7-2 and TRBJ2-5, with no clear D. CDR1 and CDR2 from the germline V gene are SGHTA and FQGNSA. Deletions cut 1 base from V and 2 bases from J, with 5 bases between. The CDR3 consists of 13 residues. In DNA form, the CDR3 reads TGTGCCAGCAGCTTAGACAGACAAGAGACCCAGTACTTC. It specifies CASSLDRQETQYF.

This sequence joins TRBV3-1 (or the pseudogene TRBV3-2) and TRBJ1-2; D is unresolved. Trimming removed 0 bases at V and 8 bases at J, with 10 bases between. The CDR3 extends over 13 amino acids. Germline V gives CDR1 LGHDT, CDR2 YNNKEL (reference sequence). In DNA form, the CDR3 reads TGTGCCAGCAGCCAAGATGGAGGGAGGGGCTACACCTTC. This translates into CASSQDGGRGYTF.

The V gene is TRBV9, the J gene TRBJ1-3, with D possibly being TRBD1 (5 bases). The CDR3 contains 17 residues. The germline gives CDR1 SGDLS, CDR2 YYNGEE. The V gene lost 0 bases and the J gene lost 0 bases, with 13 bases spanning the gap. CDR3 nucleotides: TGTGCCAGCAGCGTAGGGATAGGGACTGACTCTGGAAACACCATATATTTT. This gives the protein CASSVGIGTDSGNTIYF. The full variable domain, rest sourced from reference TRBV9 and TRBJ1-3, is DSGVTQTPKHLITATGQRVTLRCSPRSGDLSVYWYQQSLDQGLQFLIQYYNGEERAKGNILERFSAQQFPDLHSELNLSSLELGDSALYFCASSVGIGTDSGNTIYFGEGSWLTVV.

This chain connects TRBV5-5 to TRBJ2-7; 10 bases agree with TRBD1. V lost 4 bases and J lost 5; bases outside the gene matches: 12. Germline loops: CDR1 SGHKS, CDR2 YYEKEE (reference sequence). This CDR3 has 16 amino acids. The CDR3 DNA reads as TGTGCCAGCAGCACAGTACAGACAGGGGGCGTGGACGAGCAGTACTTC. Protein product: CASSTVQTGGVDEQYF. Combining the CDR3 with reference TRBV5-5 and TRBJ2-7 gives the whole variable domain DAGVTQSPTHLIKTRGQQVTLRCSPISGHKSVSWYQQVLGQGPQFIFQYYEKEERGRGNFPDRFSARQFPNYSSELNVNALLLGDSALYLCASSTVQTGGVDEQYFGPGTRLTVT.

The rearrangement links TRBV28 to TRBJ2-1; TRBD2 matches 15 bases. Germline values: CDR1 MDHEN, CDR2 SYDVKM. CDR3 length: 21 amino acids. With 6 bases clipped from V and 0 bases from J, the junction kept 15 bases outside the gene matches. CDR3 nucleotide sequence: TGTGCCAGCAGCGGTTCCCCGGGACTAGCGGGAGGCGAGAGCTCCTACAATGAGCAGTTCTTC. Its translation is CASSGSPGLAGGESSYNEQFF.

This clone has a handful of counts. This chain joins TRBV7-9 and TRBJ1-1; TRBD1 might be the D (6 bases). The CDR3 extends over 15 amino acids. Per the germline V gene, CDR1 is SEHNR and CDR2 is FQNEAQ (reference sequence). V shed 5 bases and J shed 4 bases, with 17 bases lying between them. This CDR3 reads CASSKIQGRVTEAFF. CDR3 nucleotides: TGTGCCAGCAGCAAAATACAGGGACGGGTCACTGAAGCTTTCTTT. Filled out from reference TRBV7-9 and TRBJ1-1, the complete variable domain reads DTGVSQNPRHKITKRGQNVTFRCDPISEHNRLYWYRQTLGQGPEFLTYFQNEAQLEKSRLLSDRFSAERPKGSFSTLEIQRTEQGDSAMYLCASSKIQGRVTEAFFGQGTRLTVV.

This sequence joins TRBV4-2 and TRBJ2-7; TRBD1 matches at 8 bases. J was trimmed by 0 bases and V by 6 bases; bases with no gene match: 7. Germline-derived CDR1 and CDR2 are LGHNA and YNFKEQ. The length of the CDR3 is 15 residues. The CDR3 DNA follows: TGTGCCAGCAGGATGGGACAGGCTAGCTCCTACGAGCAGTACTTC. This sequence encodes CASRMGQASSYEQYF.

The rearrangement uses TRBV7-9 and TRBJ1-3; TRBD1 might be the D (5 bases). From germline, CDR1 is SEHNR and CDR2 FQNEAQ (reference sequence). This CDR3 region has 15 residues. V lost 5 bases, J lost 8 bases, and 19 bases lay in between. CDR3 protein: CASSTGRGVRDTIYF. The CDR3 DNA reads as TGTGCCAGCAGCACCGGTCGGGGGGTGAGAGACACCATATATTTT.

J is TRBJ2-2 and V is TRBV19; D perhaps matches TRBD2 (5 bases). The germline gives CDR1 LNHDA, CDR2 SQIVND (reference sequence). V lost 2 bases and J lost 4, with 8 bases in between. The CDR3 runs to 14 residues. CDR3 amino acids: CASSIRLTTGELFF. The CDR3 DNA follows: TGTGCCAGTAGTATAAGACTAACCACCGGGGAGCTGTTTTTT.

The J gene is TRBJ2-2, the V gene TRBV7-9; tentatively, D is TRBD1 (6 bases). Germline assignment: CDR1 SEHNR and CDR2 FQNEAQ (reference sequence). V was pared by 5 bases and J by 2 bases, with 24 bases between. This CDR3 is built from 19 residues. CDR3 in amino acids: CASSPQGSPLLFNTGELFF. The CDR3 region has the DNA TGTGCCAGCAGCCCACAGGGCTCACCTCTCCTATTTAACACCGGGGAGCTGTTTTTT.

CDR3 region: CASRPRQESTDTQYF. DNA for the CDR3: TGTGCCAGCAGACCCAGACAGGAAAGCACAGATACGCAGTATTTT. This chain links TRBV27 with TRBJ2-3, with D possibly TRBD1 on 6 matching bases. Trimming took off 6 bases at V and 0 bases at J, with 13 bases between the two ends. This CDR3 region has 15 residues. Germline values: CDR1 MNHEY, CDR2 SMNVEV (reference sequence).

The chain combines TRBV3-1 (or the pseudogene TRBV3-2) with TRBJ1-2; TRBD1 matches at 9 bases. The CDR3 has 15 amino acids. Germline trimming cut 4 bases from V and 8 bases from J; bases unmatched to any gene: 11. Germline loops: CDR1 LGHDT, CDR2 YNNKEL (reference sequence). CDR3 coding DNA: TGTGCCAGCAGCCCCGGGACAGGGAGGGGAAAGGGCTACACCTTC. Translating it yields CASSPGTGRGKGYTF.

The chain links TRBV28 to TRBJ1-5; tentatively, D is TRBD1 (6 bases). The V end lost 6 bases, the J end lost 3 bases, and 12 bases lay between the germline ends. Looked up from germline, CDR1 is MDHEN and CDR2 is SYDVKM. This CDR3 contains 14 residues. The CDR3 region is CASSRGQFNQPQHF. In DNA, the CDR3 is TGTGCCAGCAGCAGAGGACAGTTCAATCAGCCCCAGCATTTT.

This clone was detected only a few times. The J gene is TRBJ2-7, the V gene TRBV10-3, with 7 bases aligning to TRBD1. V shed 10 bases and J 2 bases; nucleotides not matched to a gene: 11. The CDR3 is 14 residues long. Germline loops: CDR1 ENHRY, CDR2 SYGVKD. The CDR3 DNA reads as TGTGCCAGCAAACCGGACAGGACAACCTACGAGCAGTACTTC. Amino acid sequence: CASKPDRTTYEQYF.

The rearrangement uses TRBV19 and TRBJ2-1; 9 nucleotides align to TRBD2. Unmatched junction bases numbered 16, after V lost 11 bases and J lost 2 bases. The germline CDR1 and CDR2 sequences are LNHDA and SQIVND (reference sequence). This CDR3 comprises 17 residues. The CDR3 DNA reads TGTGCCCGTCGCCCCCGGGGGGGCGGGGGGGCCTACAATGAGCAGTTCTTC. Residues: CARRPRGGGGAYNEQFF.